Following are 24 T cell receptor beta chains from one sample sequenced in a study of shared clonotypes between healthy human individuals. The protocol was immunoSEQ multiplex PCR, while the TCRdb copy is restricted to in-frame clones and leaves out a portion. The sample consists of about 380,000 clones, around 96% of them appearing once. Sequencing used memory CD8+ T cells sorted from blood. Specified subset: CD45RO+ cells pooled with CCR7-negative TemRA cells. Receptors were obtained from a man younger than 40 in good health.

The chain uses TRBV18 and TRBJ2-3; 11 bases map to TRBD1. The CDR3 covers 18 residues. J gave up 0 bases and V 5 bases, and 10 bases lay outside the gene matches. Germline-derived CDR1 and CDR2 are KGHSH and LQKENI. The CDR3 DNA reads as TGTGCCAGCTCATATCGGACAGGGGGCGATCTTAGCACAGATACGCAGTATTTT. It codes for CASSYRTGGDLSTDTQYF.

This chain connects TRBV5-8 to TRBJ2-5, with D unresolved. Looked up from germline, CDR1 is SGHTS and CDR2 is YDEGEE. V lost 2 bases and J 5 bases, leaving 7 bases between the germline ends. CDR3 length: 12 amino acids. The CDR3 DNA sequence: TGTGCCAGCAGCTTTACATCGGAGACCCAGTACTTC. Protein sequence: CASSFTSETQYF.

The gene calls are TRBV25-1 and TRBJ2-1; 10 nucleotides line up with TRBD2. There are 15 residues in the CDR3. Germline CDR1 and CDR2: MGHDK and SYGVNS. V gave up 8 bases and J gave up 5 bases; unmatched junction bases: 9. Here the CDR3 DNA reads TGTGCCAGCGGCTGGGAGGGACTAGCGAACAATGAGCAGTTCTTC. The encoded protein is CASGWEGLANNEQFF.

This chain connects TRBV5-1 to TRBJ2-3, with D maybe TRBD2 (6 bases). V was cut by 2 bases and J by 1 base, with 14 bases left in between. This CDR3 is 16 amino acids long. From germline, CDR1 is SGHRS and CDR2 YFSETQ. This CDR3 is CASSLGGASGTDTQYF. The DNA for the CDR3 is TGCGCCAGCAGCTTAGGCGGAGCTAGCGGCACAGATACGCAGTATTTT.

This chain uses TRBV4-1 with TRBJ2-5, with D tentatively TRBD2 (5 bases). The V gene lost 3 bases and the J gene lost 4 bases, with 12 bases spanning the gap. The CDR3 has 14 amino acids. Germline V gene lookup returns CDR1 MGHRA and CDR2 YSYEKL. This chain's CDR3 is CASSQLLVSETQYF. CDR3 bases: TGCGCCAGCAGCCAGCTACTAGTATCAGAGACCCAGTACTTC.

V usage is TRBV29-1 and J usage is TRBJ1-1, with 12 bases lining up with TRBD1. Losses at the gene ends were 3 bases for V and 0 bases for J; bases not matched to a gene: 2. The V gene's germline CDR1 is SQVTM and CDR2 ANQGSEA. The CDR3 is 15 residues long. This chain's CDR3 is CSVDGTGGLNTEAFF. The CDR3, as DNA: TGCAGCGTTGATGGGACAGGGGGCCTGAACACTGAAGCTTTCTTT.

The CDR3 coding sequence is TGTGCCAGCAGCTCCGACAGGGACACCGGGGAGCTGTTTTTT. Encoded protein: CASSSDRDTGELFF. V and J are TRBV7-3 and TRBJ2-2; 7 bases match TRBD1. The V segment lost 4 bases and the J segment 3 bases; nucleotides outside the gene matches: 2. Germline CDR1 is SGHTA and CDR2 is FQGTGA. This CDR3 spans 14 amino acids. The full variable domain, with the rest looked up from reference TRBV7-3 and TRBJ2-2, is GAGVSQTPSNKVTEKGKYVELRCDPISGHTALYWYRQSLGQGPEFLIYFQGTGAADDSGLPNDRFFAVRPEGSVSTLKIQRTERGDSAVYLCASSSDRDTGELFFGEGSRLTVL.

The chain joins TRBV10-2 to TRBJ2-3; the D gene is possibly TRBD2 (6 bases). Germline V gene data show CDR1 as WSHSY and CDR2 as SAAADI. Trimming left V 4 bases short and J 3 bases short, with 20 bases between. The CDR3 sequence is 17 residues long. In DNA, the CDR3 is TGCGCCAGCAGTGTTTTCGTGGGAGGCGGGAAGACAGATACGCAGTATTTT. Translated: CASSVFVGGGKTDTQYF.

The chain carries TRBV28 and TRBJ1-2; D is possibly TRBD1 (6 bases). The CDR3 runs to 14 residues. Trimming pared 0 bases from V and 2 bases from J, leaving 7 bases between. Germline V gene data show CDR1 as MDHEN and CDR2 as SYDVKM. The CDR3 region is CASSLWQGNYGYTF. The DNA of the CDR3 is TGTGCCAGCAGTTTATGGCAGGGGAACTATGGCTACACCTTC.

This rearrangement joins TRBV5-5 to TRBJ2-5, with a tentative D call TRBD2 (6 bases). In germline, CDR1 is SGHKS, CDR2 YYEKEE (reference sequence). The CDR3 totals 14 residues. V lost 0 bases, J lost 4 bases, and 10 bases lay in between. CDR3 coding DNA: TGTGCCAGCAGCTTGGTTCAGGGAGGAGAGACCCAGTACTTC. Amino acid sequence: CASSLVQGGETQYF.

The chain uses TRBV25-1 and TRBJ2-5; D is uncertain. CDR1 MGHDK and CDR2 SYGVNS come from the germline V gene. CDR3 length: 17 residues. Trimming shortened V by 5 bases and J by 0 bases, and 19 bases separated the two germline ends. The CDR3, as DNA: TGTGCCAGCAGTCCCCCCTTCTGGGCGGCTTACCAAGAGACCCAGTACTTC. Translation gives CASSPPFWAAYQETQYF.

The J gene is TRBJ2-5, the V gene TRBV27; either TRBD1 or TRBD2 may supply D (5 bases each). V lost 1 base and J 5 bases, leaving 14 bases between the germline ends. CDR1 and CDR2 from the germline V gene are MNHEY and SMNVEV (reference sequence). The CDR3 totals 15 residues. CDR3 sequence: CASSLYPGRAETQYF. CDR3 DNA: TGTGCCAGCAGTTTATACCCGGGGCGGGCGGAGACCCAGTACTTC.

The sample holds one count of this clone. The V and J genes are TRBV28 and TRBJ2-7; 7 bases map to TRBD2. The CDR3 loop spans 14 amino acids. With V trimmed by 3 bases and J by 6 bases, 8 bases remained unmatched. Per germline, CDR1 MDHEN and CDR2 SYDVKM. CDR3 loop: CASSFGGRASEQYF. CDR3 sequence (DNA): TGTGCCAGCAGTTTCGGGGGGAGGGCGTCCGAGCAGTACTTC.

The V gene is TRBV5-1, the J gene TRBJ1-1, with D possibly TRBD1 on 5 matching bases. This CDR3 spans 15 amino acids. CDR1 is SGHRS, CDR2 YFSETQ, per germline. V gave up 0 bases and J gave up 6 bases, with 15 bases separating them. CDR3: CASSLGPGLVAEAFF. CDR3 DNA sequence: TGCGCCAGCAGCTTGGGTCCAGGGTTGGTCGCTGAAGCTTTCTTT.

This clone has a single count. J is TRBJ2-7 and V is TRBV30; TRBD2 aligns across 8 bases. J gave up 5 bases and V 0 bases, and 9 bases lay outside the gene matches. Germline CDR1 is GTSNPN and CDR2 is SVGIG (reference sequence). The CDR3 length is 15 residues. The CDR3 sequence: CAWSVRGLDYDEQYF. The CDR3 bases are TGTGCCTGGAGTGTACGGGGACTAGATTACGACGAGCAGTACTTC.

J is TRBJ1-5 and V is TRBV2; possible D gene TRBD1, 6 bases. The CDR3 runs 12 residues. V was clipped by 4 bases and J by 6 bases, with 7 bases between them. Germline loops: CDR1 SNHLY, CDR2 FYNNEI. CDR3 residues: CASSVGGQPQHF. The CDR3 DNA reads TGTGCCAGCAGTGTAGGGGGTCAGCCCCAGCATTTT.

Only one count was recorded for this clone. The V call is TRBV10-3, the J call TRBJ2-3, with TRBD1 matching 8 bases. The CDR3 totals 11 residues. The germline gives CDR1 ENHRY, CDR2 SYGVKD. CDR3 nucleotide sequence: TGTTCAGGGGGCTCCACAGATACGCAGTATTTT. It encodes CSGGSTDTQYF.

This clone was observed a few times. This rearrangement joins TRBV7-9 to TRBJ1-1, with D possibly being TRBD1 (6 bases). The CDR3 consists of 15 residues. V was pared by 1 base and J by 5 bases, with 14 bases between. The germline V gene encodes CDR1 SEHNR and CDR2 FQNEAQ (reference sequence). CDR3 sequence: CASSLGWGRETEAFF. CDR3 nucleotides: TGTGCCAGCAGCTTAGGCTGGGGGCGGGAGACTGAAGCTTTCTTT.

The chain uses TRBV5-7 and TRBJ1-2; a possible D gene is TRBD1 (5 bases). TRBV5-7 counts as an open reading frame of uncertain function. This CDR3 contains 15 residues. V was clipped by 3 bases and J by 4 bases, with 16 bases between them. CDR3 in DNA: TGTGCCAGCAGCTCCCCAGGGTTCGTAACCTATGGCTACACCTTC. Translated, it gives CASSSPGFVTYGYTF.

DNA of the CDR3: TGTGCCAGCAGCTTGATTCAAAAGGGGCAGAATTTT. Amino acid sequence: CASSLIQKGQNF. The chain employs TRBV12-1 and TRBJ2-3; the DNA was not used to check the table's D call, TRBD1. TRBV12-1 is marked as a pseudogene. The CDR3 has 12 amino acids.

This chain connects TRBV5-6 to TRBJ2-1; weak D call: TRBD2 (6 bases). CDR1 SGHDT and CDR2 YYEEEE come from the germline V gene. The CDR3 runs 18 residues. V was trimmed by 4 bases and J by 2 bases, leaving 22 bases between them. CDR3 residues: CASSPGVWLAQAYNEQFF. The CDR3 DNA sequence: TGTGCCAGCAGCCCGGGAGTGTGGCTAGCGCAAGCCTACAATGAGCAGTTCTTC.

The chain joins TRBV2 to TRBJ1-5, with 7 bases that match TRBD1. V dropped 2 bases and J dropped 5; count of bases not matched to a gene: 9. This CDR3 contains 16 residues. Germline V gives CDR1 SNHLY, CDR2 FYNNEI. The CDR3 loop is CASSELARGSDQPQHF. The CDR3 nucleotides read TGTGCCAGCAGTGAATTGGCCAGGGGGTCGGATCAGCCCCAGCATTTT.

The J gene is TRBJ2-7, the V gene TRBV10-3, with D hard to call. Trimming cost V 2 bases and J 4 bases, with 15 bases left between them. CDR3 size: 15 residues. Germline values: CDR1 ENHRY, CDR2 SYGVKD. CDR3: CAISEILGQPYEQYF. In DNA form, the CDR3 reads TGTGCCATCAGTGAGATTTTGGGTCAACCTTACGAGCAGTACTTC.

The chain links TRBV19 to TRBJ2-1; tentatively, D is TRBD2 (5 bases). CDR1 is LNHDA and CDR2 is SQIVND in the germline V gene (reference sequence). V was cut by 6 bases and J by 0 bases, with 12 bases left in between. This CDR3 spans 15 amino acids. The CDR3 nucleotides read TGTGCCAGTAGCACCCGGGATAGCTCCTACAATGAGCAGTTCTTC. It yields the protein CASSTRDSSYNEQFF.